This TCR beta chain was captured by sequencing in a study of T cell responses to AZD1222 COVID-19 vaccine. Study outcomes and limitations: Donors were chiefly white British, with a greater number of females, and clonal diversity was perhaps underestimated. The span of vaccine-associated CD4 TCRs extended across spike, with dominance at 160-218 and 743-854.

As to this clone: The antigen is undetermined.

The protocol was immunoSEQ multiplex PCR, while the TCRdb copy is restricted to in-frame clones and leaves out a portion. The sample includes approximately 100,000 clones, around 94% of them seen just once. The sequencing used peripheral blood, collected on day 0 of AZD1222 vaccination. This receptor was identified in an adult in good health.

CDR3 sequence: CASSMVGLGQPQHF. The CDR3 DNA reads TGTGCCAGTAGTATGGTTGGGTTAGGTCAGCCCCAGCATTTT. The chain employs TRBV19 and TRBJ1-5, with unresolved D. The V end was cut by 3 bases, the J end by 6 bases, with 12 bases between. CDR3 length: 14 residues. Germline V gene data show CDR1 as LNHDA and CDR2 as SQIVND (reference sequence).